The rows below give T cell receptor beta chains drawn from one sample of a study of control samples from healthy donors and cancer patients. TCRdb keeps only in-frame clones here, not all; method: immunoSEQ multiplex PCR. The sample has about 130,000 clones; around 92% are singletons. The specimen sequenced was PBMCs. The origin of the receptors is a man aged 50 to 60 with head and neck cancer. Each CDR3 is given with its conserved first and last residue. A D gene is named only where the DNA matches it firmly.

v_call: TRBV7-2
j_call: TRBJ2-7
d_call: -
cdr3_aa: CASSPSYEQYF

v_call: TRBV28
j_call: TRBJ2-7
d_call: -
cdr3_aa: CASRTAGIGSEQYF

v_call: TRBV7-2
j_call: TRBJ1-5
d_call: -
cdr3_aa: CASSLSTGSNQPQHF

v_call: TRBV19
j_call: TRBJ1-6
d_call: -
cdr3_aa: CASWGYDVNSPLHF

v_call: TRBV6-5
j_call: TRBJ1-2
d_call: TRBD1
cdr3_aa: CASSGTGGLYGYTF

v_call: TRBV30
j_call: TRBJ2-3
d_call: -
cdr3_aa: CAWSFGVSTDTQYF

v_call: TRBV11-2
j_call: TRBJ1-1
d_call: -
cdr3_aa: CASSLTPNTEAFF

v_call: TRBV21-1
j_call: TRBJ2-1
d_call: -
cdr3_aa: CASSKQSGSGRVGNEQFF

v_call: TRBV9
j_call: TRBJ1-3
d_call: -
cdr3_aa: CASSVAGAGNTIYF

v_call: TRBV6-1
j_call: TRBJ1-3
d_call: TRBD1
cdr3_aa: CASSERSRGEGNTIYF

v_call: TRBV11-2
j_call: TRBJ2-1
d_call: -
cdr3_aa: CASSLGQNNEQFF

v_call: TRBV27
j_call: TRBJ1-5
d_call: -
cdr3_aa: CASGKTGSNQPQHF

v_call: TRBV2
j_call: TRBJ2-2
d_call: TRBD2
cdr3_aa: CASSPPGGGELFF

v_call: TRBV2
j_call: TRBJ2-2
d_call: -
cdr3_aa: CASTTGPPIGELFF

v_call: TRBV9
j_call: TRBJ2-7
d_call: -
cdr3_aa: CASSVDGGLTYEQYF

v_call: TRBV7-2
j_call: TRBJ2-5
d_call: -
cdr3_aa: CASSGRTALGETQYF

v_call: TRBV11-3
j_call: TRBJ2-1
d_call: -
cdr3_aa: CASSLSTSSYNEQFF

v_call: TRBV10-3
j_call: TRBJ2-2
d_call: TRBD1
cdr3_aa: CATGQGSTTGELFF

v_call: TRBV25-1
j_call: TRBJ2-1
d_call: -
cdr3_aa: CASSEGRRASSNEQFF

v_call: TRBV6-5
j_call: TRBJ2-7
d_call: -
cdr3_aa: CASTWGAGGNYEQYF

v_call: TRBV4-1
j_call: TRBJ2-3
d_call: -
cdr3_aa: CASSWAGPDTQYF

v_call: TRBV27
j_call: TRBJ1-1
d_call: -
cdr3_aa: CASSLGAGAEAFF

v_call: TRBV13
j_call: TRBJ1-2
d_call: -
cdr3_aa: CASRGGGPGGYTF

v_call: TRBV10-2
j_call: TRBJ2-2
d_call: TRBD2
cdr3_aa: CASSEAGGSELFF

v_call: TRBV4-1
j_call: TRBJ2-7
d_call: -
cdr3_aa: CASSRGGQVSSYEQYF

v_call: TRBV2
j_call: TRBJ1-5
d_call: -
cdr3_aa: CASSYQGSSNQPQHF

v_call: TRBV7-2
j_call: TRBJ2-5
d_call: TRBD2
cdr3_aa: CASSPTSVQETQYF

v_call: TRBV7-2
j_call: TRBJ2-3
d_call: TRBD2
cdr3_aa: CASSFGGTDTQYF

v_call: TRBV6-1
j_call: TRBJ2-2
d_call: -
cdr3_aa: CASSEIGTRNTGELFF

v_call: TRBV13
j_call: TRBJ1-1
d_call: TRBD1
cdr3_aa: CASSLRGYGQENTEAFF

v_call: TRBV28
j_call: TRBJ2-1
d_call: TRBD2
cdr3_aa: CASSQGTSGRNEQFF

v_call: TRBV25-1
j_call: TRBJ2-7
d_call: -
cdr3_aa: CASSESGTVDEQYF

v_call: TRBV6-5
j_call: TRBJ1-6
d_call: -
cdr3_aa: CASSLGPERSPLHF

v_call: TRBV27
j_call: TRBJ2-7
d_call: -
cdr3_aa: CASRSSIGRGHLYEQYF

v_call: TRBV24-1
j_call: TRBJ2-5
d_call: TRBD1
cdr3_aa: CATSDRTGLETQYF

v_call: TRBV7-2
j_call: TRBJ1-2
d_call: -
cdr3_aa: CASSLSSGIYGYTF

v_call: TRBV7-3
j_call: TRBJ2-3
d_call: TRBD2
cdr3_aa: CASSQAGGALDTQYF

v_call: TRBV24-1
j_call: TRBJ1-5
d_call: TRBD1
cdr3_aa: CATSDDRDSNQPQHF

v_call: TRBV29-1
j_call: TRBJ2-3
d_call: -
cdr3_aa: CSVEGLGNTDTQYF

v_call: TRBV10-3
j_call: TRBJ2-7
d_call: TRBD1
cdr3_aa: CATTRDRSIYEQYF

v_call: TRBV7-6
j_call: TRBJ2-1
d_call: TRBD2
cdr3_aa: CASSLEGTRTHEQFF

v_call: TRBV9
j_call: TRBJ1-1
d_call: -
cdr3_aa: CASSPEGGTGLSTEAFF

v_call: TRBV5-1
j_call: TRBJ2-1
d_call: TRBD1
cdr3_aa: CASSVGQDSYNEQFF

v_call: TRBV21-1
j_call: TRBJ2-1
d_call: -
cdr3_aa: CASSKAPYNEQFF

v_call: TRBV6-5
j_call: TRBJ1-2
d_call: TRBD1
cdr3_aa: CASSRDRNYGYTF

v_call: TRBV7-9
j_call: TRBJ1-3
d_call: -
cdr3_aa: CASSSRTLGGNTIYF

v_call: TRBV7-6
j_call: TRBJ1-1
d_call: -
cdr3_aa: CASSTGLNTEAFF

v_call: TRBV29-1
j_call: TRBJ2-7
d_call: -
cdr3_aa: CSILRDSPYEQYF

v_call: TRBV29-1
j_call: TRBJ2-3
d_call: TRBD2
cdr3_aa: CSVGGLAEGDTQYF

v_call: TRBV9
j_call: TRBJ2-3
d_call: -
cdr3_aa: CASSVGGLPPPDTQYF

v_call: TRBV5-1
j_call: TRBJ1-1
d_call: -
cdr3_aa: CASSPTGPGEAFF